This is a list of T cell receptor beta chains from one sample in a study of graft-versus-host responses after intestinal transplantation. Their antigens are not known. The repertoire was sequenced with immunoSEQ multiplex PCR; TCRdb's copy has only in-frame clones and lacks some. The table has more than 95,000 clones, more than 85% seen once. The sample in question was unstimulated CD4+ T cells sorted from spleen or lymph node cells, obtained before intestinal transplant. These receptors came from a human donor who received an intestinal transplant. Both conserved end residues are part of each CDR3. The order of the fields is V gene, J gene, CDR3 protein.

>TRBV7-9|TRBJ1-5
CASSRGGSNQPQHF
>TRBV6-1|TRBJ2-1
CASSEQLVPEQFF
>TRBV7-9|TRBJ2-3
CASSLGQGIGTDTQYF
>TRBV7-7|TRBJ2-1
CASSPRLSTYNEQFF
>TRBV7-9|TRBJ2-2
CASSRTGNTGELFF
>TRBV7-2|TRBJ2-1
CASSPRTSGGSYNEQFF
>TRBV27|-
CASSRDRGIYEQYF
>TRBV6-5|TRBJ1-6
CASKRSSYNSPLHF
>TRBV7-2|TRBJ1-2
CASSLAGQALNYGYTF
>TRBV2|TRBJ2-1
CASSERQASSYNEQFF
>TRBV19|TRBJ1-5
CASSMQFHRAYNQPQHF
>TRBV12-5|TRBJ2-1
CASGPPAGVSYNEQFF
>TRBV5-1|TRBJ2-5
CASSPLAGGNQETQYF
>TRBV2|TRBJ1-1
CASSGQGTMNTEAFF
>TRBV30|TRBJ1-4
CAWSKQNEKLFF
>TRBV4-2|TRBJ2-2
CASSQGASGDTGELFF
>TRBV5-4|TRBJ2-7
CASSFPESYEQYF
>TRBV30|TRBJ2-7
CAWRTTGLAGMAYEQYF
>TRBV2|TRBJ2-4
CASSGTGVAKNIQYF
>TRBV4-3|TRBJ1-5
CASSPGTVGNQPQHF
>TRBV6-4|TRBJ1-2
CASSGKDVEARDYGYTF
>TRBV9|TRBJ1-6
CASSAREGQGSPLHF
>TRBV6-6|TRBJ2-3
CASSGTTGTDTQYF
>TRBV10-1|TRBJ1-1
CASSESQGARSGARGLNTEAFF
>TRBV11-3|TRBJ2-5
CASSLWTVQETQYF
>TRBV6-5|TRBJ2-5
CASSGKGETQYF